This entry describes one T cell receptor beta chain. Its target antigen remains unknown. Base quality data are lacking; no much larger clone is found one base away. One collaborating source in Seattle enrolled patients while the patients were actively infected and followed the patients over time throughout the course of disease. Each collaborating institution followed its own protocols to collect whole blood in K2EDTA tubes. For TCRbeta analysis, collaborators shipped samples in one of three forms: frozen whole blood, isolated PBMCs, or DNA extracted from either of those sample types. This specimen belongs to a study of blood T cell repertoires in COVID-19 (dated by TCRdb to about 2020). For the study in its entirety: The collaborator samples originated in the United States, Italy and Spain and spanned the acute and convalescent phases of COVID-19. The material from the prospective study consisted of cDNA or gDNA derived from T cells, B-cell-depleted T cells, or PBMCs. The dataset comprised deeply sampled blood TCRbeta repertoires from subjects exposed to, actively infected with, or recovered from COVID-19. A freely available public database, intended as a resource for researchers studying the immune response to SARS-CoV-2, is where the repertoires were released. Samples were obtained from the ongoing ImmuneRACE study (first 160 participants) and from about 1,300 subjects provided by 6 global collaborators. A de-identified subject ID, COVID-19 status, age in years and sex were almost always included in the sample metadata. Where available, HLA class I and class II types were taken from metadata supplied by the sample provider and were not determined by assay-based typing. Beyond this particular receptor, the publication reports: Clinical and demographic metadata were provided uncurated, with the amount varying by source and participant.

Relative to germline, V is missing 2 bases and J is missing 2 bases, with 3 bases of the junction outside any gene match. Reading the germline V gene (reference sequence) gives CDR1 MNHEY and CDR2 SMNVEV. CDR3 length: 15 amino acids, cysteine to phenylalanine. Just CDR3 DNA is preserved here, 45 bases in frame from base 1. The immunoSEQ Assay, a bias-controlled multiplex PCR, was used to amplify TCRbeta CDR3 regions from genomic DNA. Per the original workflow: Within the assay, amplification of reference gene primers was used to estimate how many nucleated cells each sample contained. To quantify the absolute abundance of each unique TCRbeta CDR3 rearrangement, sequence reads were collapsed and filtered. For each sample, productive Simpson clonality was calculated as the square root of Simpson's diversity index over productive rearrangements. TCRdb retrieved this table from immuneACCESS and kept in-frame rearrangements only. Not all clones are present; in checked studies, unresolved V genes account for under half, and no reason is known for the remainder. V and J calls and clone size follow that table, whereas D and trimming were derived from the DNA. This sample is represented by some 140,000 clones; 65% to 90% of them were singletons. The ten largest clones add up to 9% to 14% of the sample.

The receptor's source is a woman aged 55-70 years with COVID-19, enrolled during active disease. The sample taken for sequencing was peripheral blood. The rearranged segments are TRBV27 and TRBJ2-7, and 10 bases in between align with TRBD1. The CDR3 protein: CASSLVGTGAYEQYF. The nucleotides read TGTGCCAGCAGTTTAGTCGGGACAGGGGCCTACGAGCAGTACTTC.